This TCR beta chain appears in the sequencing data of a study of OX40 agonist ivuxolimab in advanced cancers. Study in general: Participants averaged roughly 60 years of age (range about 23 to 80) and were over 75% male. The study's findings and limits: Both blood CD4+ and CD8+ T cells showed clonal growth by week 6 at 0.1 to 3.0 mg/kg.

The CDR3 contains 12 residues. V trimming: 7 bases; J trimming: 5 bases; junction bases outside the gene matches: 5. CDR1 and CDR2 (germline): SQVTM, ANQGSEA. Using immunoSEQ multiplex PCR, the repertoire was profiled, and TCRdb retains in-frame clones only, with some absent. The sample consists of 20,000 to 25,000 clones, approximately 91% of them appearing once. Peripheral blood came from all dose cohorts at three timepoints. This clone has just one count. The antigen remains undetermined. V is TRBV29-1 and J is TRBJ1-1; TRBD1 matches at 9 bases. The origin of this receptor is an adult with an advanced solid tumor such as melanoma, head and neck, liver or kidney cancer. The sequenced sample was CD4+ or CD8+ T cells sorted from blood, obtained in a trial of the OX40 agonist ivuxolimab. Written as DNA, the CDR3 is TGCAGCGCTACAGGGGGCGCGACTGAAGCTTTCTTT. The encoded protein is CSATGGATEAFF.